This T cell receptor (beta chain) was observed in a study of post-analysis software for immune sequencing data (dated by TCRdb to 2014 to 2015). About the study as a whole: Disease courses on record covered relapsing-remitting, secondary progressive and progressive-relapsing multiple sclerosis, though some patients had no subtype annotation. Patient repertoires were compared against 11 to 12 previously published healthy control repertoires from donors aged roughly 6 to 25 years. A subset of samples was prepared in parallel using single-end sample barcoding, then pooled and co-amplified after Illumina adapter ligation. Beyond this particular receptor, the publication reports: The multiple sclerosis patient group was slightly younger than the control group. Direct clustering with F measure showed strong co-clustering of samples prepared in the same batch, prompting a batch-effect correction. Patients showed significantly higher frequencies than controls for a handful of TRBV segments, among them TRBV5-6, TRBV5-1 and TRBV20-1. Multiple sclerosis patients had significantly lower normalized Chao1 diversity than controls, a result that suggests substantial peripheral T-cell clonal expansion.

In the case of this clonotype: No cognate antigen has been identified for it. Base qualities are not recorded, but no much larger clone differs from it by a single base.

TCR beta repertoires were profiled from peripheral blood of 13 young patients with multiple sclerosis to demonstrate the VDJtools post-analysis software. The patients with multiple sclerosis were children and adolescents between about 6 and 16 years of age. In the germline V gene (reference sequence), CDR1 corresponds to DFQATT and CDR2 to SNEGSKA. Deletion took 6 bases off V and 2 bases off J, with a span of 20 bases between the germline ends. CDR3 length: 16 amino acids, cysteine to phenylalanine. Only the CDR3 DNA is retained, 48 bases long and in frame from the first base. The library came from PCR. TCRdb records Illumina HiSeq 2500 as the sequencer. To reduce PCR and sequencing biases, unique molecular identifiers were incorporated into the TCR beta cDNA libraries. About 500,000 cDNA molecules were obtained for every 1 to 10 million input T cells, so each molecule roughly corresponded to one T cell. The patient libraries were prepared and sequenced with the same protocol used for the earlier healthy control dataset. Samples belonging to the same batch were prepared together, multiplexed and sequenced on a shared HiSeq lane. For the original study's pipeline: Raw barcoded reads were processed with MIGEC, discarding single-read molecular identifier groups before consensus assembly and CDR3 extraction. VDJtools was used for post-analysis of the clonotype tables, and diversity was normalized by down-sampling every dataset to the size of the smallest sample. In repertoire overlap clustering, CDR3 amino acid sequences, but not nucleotide sequences, were matched to correct batch-related cross-sample contamination. The public reads were quality trimmed at Q25 with fastp and then assembled into clones with MiXCR by TCRdb, keeping productive beta chains. Rows merge per CDR3 protein into single entries with the most common DNA and genes. The V and J calls reflect TCRdb's pipeline rather than the authors' work. A total of around 700,000 distinct CDR3 sequences appear in this sample, more than 50% of them only once. The ten largest clones represent about 11% of the sample.

The sample taken for sequencing was blood. This receptor was taken from a girl aged 2 to 9 with multiple sclerosis. Rearrangement joined TRBV20-1 to TRBJ2-1; possibly the D gene is TRBD2, per 6 matching bases. The CDR3 protein: CSAPKGGRGPYNEQFF. In nucleotide form, the sequence is TGCAGTGCCCCAAAAGGAGGGAGAGGCCCCTACAATGAGCAGTTCTTC.